Below are 28 T cell receptor beta chains sequenced from a single sample in a study of T cells after yellow fever vaccination. TCRdb itself ran the 5' RACE reads through MiXCR, one entry per CDR3 protein. The table lists over 120,000 distinct CDR3 sequences, approximately 6.6% of them singletons. Sequences were derived from CD4+ T cells sorted from PBMCs, sampled 10 days after the yellow fever booster vaccination. The receptors here all came from a young man who received the YFV17D yellow fever vaccine.

This clonotype occurred many times. This rearrangement joins TRBV5-1 to TRBJ2-3; D is perhaps TRBD2 (5 bases). Germline assignment: CDR1 SGHRS and CDR2 YFSETQ. Trimming removed 6 bases at V and 2 bases at J, with 10 bases between. The CDR3 has 13 amino acids. This CDR3 is CASKDGITDTQYF. CDR3 in DNA: TGCGCCAGCAAGGACGGGATCACAGATACGCAGTATTTT.

The sample holds many counts of this clonotype. The chain carries TRBV10-3 and TRBJ1-1, with 7 nucleotides matching TRBD1. Germline loops: CDR1 ENHRY, CDR2 SYGVKD. The CDR3 totals 13 residues. The trim removed 6 bases at V and 10 bases at J, leaving 11 bases unmatched. CDR3 in amino acids: CAISPGQESVAFF. The CDR3 bases are TGTGCCATCAGCCCAGGACAGGAGAGTGTAGCTTTCTTT.

This clonotype has at least ten counts. CDR3 amino acids: CATSRASGRGEQFF. CDR3 coding DNA: TGTGCCACCAGCCGAGCTAGCGGGAGGGGTGAGCAGTTCTTC. The rearrangement uses TRBV24-1 and TRBJ2-1; 12 bases align to TRBD2. The germline V gene encodes CDR1 KGHDR and CDR2 SFDVKD. V shed 7 bases and J 9 bases; nucleotides not matched to a gene: 6. There are 14 residues in the CDR3.

This clonotype was seen repeatedly, ten times or more. The rearrangement uses TRBV25-1 and TRBJ2-1; D may be TRBD1 (5 bases). The CDR3 totals 14 residues. Germline CDR1 and CDR2: MGHDK and SYGVNS. The germline V and J ends were trimmed by 8 bases and 4 bases, with 15 bases remaining between them. CDR3: CASGEQEIYNEQFF. CDR3 DNA: TGTGCCAGCGGGGAACAGGAGATATACAATGAGCAGTTCTTC.

This clonotype turned up a few times. The rearrangement joins TRBV5-6 to TRBJ2-5; perhaps TRBD2 as D (6 bases). CDR3 size: 15 residues. Deletions cut 4 bases from V and 4 bases from J, with 17 bases between. The germline gives CDR1 SGHDT, CDR2 YYEEEE. CDR3 residues: CASSTPRLGRETQYF. The CDR3 region has the DNA TGTGCCAGCAGCACTCCGAGACTAGGTCGAGAGACCCAGTACTTC.

This clonotype was detected many times. The chain combines TRBV30 with TRBJ2-7; D not resolved. Germline-derived CDR1 and CDR2 are GTSNPN and SVGIG (reference sequence). V lost 2 bases and J 7 bases, leaving 12 bases between the germline ends. The CDR3 spans 12 residues. CDR3 bases: TGTGCCTGGAGTATAATTTTTAGGGAGCAGTACTTC. This sequence encodes CAWSIIFREQYF.

This clonotype was recorded at least ten times. This sequence joins TRBV29-1 and TRBJ2-5, with TRBD1 matching over 9 bases. There are 13 residues in the CDR3. The V and J ends lost 7 bases and 5 bases, in that order; junction bases with no gene match: 8. Germline loops: CDR1 SQVTM, CDR2 ANQGSEA. CDR3 sequence reads: CSAMGQGEETQYF. In DNA form, the CDR3 reads TGCAGCGCGATGGGACAGGGAGAGGAGACCCAGTACTTC.

This clonotype has more than one count but fewer than ten. The chain combines TRBV21-1 with TRBJ2-5; the listed D gene, TRBD2, was not tested against the DNA. TRBV21-1 is listed as a pseudogene. CDR3 length: 12 amino acids. The CDR3 DNA reads as TGTGCCAGCAGCATACCCTGGGGGAGGAGGAACTTC. Encoded protein: CASSIPWGRRNF.

This clonotype was detected ten times or more. The CDR3 bases are TGTGCCAGCAGCTTAGTCGGGGGATCGGAGACCCAGTACTTC. Its translation is CASSLVGGSETQYF. V gene TRBV7-9 combines with J gene TRBJ2-5, with a weak D call TRBD2 (6 bases). Trimming took 1 base from V and 5 from J, leaving 11 bases between them. This CDR3 region has 14 residues. Germline values: CDR1 SEHNR, CDR2 FQNEAQ (reference sequence).

This clonotype was recorded many times. CDR3 in amino acids: CASSHFSRDEQYF. The CDR3 DNA follows: TGTGCCAGCAGCCATTTCTCGAGGGACGAGCAGTACTTC. The chain has TRBV3-1 and TRBJ2-7; a possible D gene is TRBD2 (5 bases). Trimming left V 3 bases short and J 5 bases short, with 11 bases between. The length of the CDR3 is 13 residues. From germline, CDR1 is LGHDT and CDR2 YNNKEL (reference sequence).

This clonotype was picked up many times. The chain links TRBV6-2 or TRBV6-3 to TRBJ2-2, with unresolved D. The CDR3 length is 13 residues. CDR1 and CDR2 from the germline V gene are MNHEY and SVGEGT. With 2 bases removed from V and 5 bases from J, the gap between germline ends came to 6 bases. The CDR3 region is CASSYVGTGELFF. The CDR3, as DNA: TGTGCCAGCAGTTACGTAGGGACCGGGGAGCTGTTTTTT.

The V gene is TRBV15, the J gene TRBJ2-5, with TRBD1 identical over 11 bases. Looked up from germline, CDR1 is LNHNV and CDR2 is YYDKDF (reference sequence). V shed 0 bases, J shed 9 bases, and the junction held 6 bases outside the gene matches. CDR3 length: 15 residues. Here the CDR3 reads CATSRDAGTGGAQYF. As DNA, the CDR3 is TGTGCCACCAGCAGAGACGCTGGGACAGGGGGGGCCCAGTACTTC.

The genes are TRBV7-5 and TRBJ2-5; the table's D call of TRBD1 was not tested on the DNA. TRBV7-5 is a listed pseudogene. The CDR3 has 12 residues. The chain's CDR3 is CSPVPAGDRCFF. The CDR3 DNA reads TGTAGCCCTGTGCCAGCTGGCGACAGATGCTTCTTC.

This clonotype was detected many times. The chain uses TRBV20-1 and TRBJ1-1, with unresolved D. Germline loops: CDR1 DFQATT, CDR2 SNEGSKA (reference sequence). V gave up 5 bases and J gave up 4 bases, with 11 bases separating them. The length of the CDR3 is 12 residues. The CDR3 DNA follows: TGCAGTGCTGGCCCCATGGGCACTGAAGCTTTCTTT. It encodes CSAGPMGTEAFF.

The rearrangement joins TRBV18 to TRBJ2-2, with D hard to call. CDR1 and CDR2 (germline): KGHSH, LQKENI. The CDR3 runs 15 residues. V was shortened by 4 bases and J by 4 bases, with 13 bases between the two germline ends. CDR3 in amino acids: CASSLTEGFTGELFF. CDR3 DNA: TGTGCCAGCTCACTAACCGAAGGGTTCACCGGGGAGCTGTTTTTT. Based on the CDR3 plus reference TRBV18 and TRBJ2-2, the full variable domain is NAGVMQNPRHLVRRRGQEARLRCSPMKGHSHVYWYRQLPEEGLKFMVYLQKENIIDESGMPKERFSAEFPKEGPSILRIQQVVRGDSAAYFCASSLTEGFTGELFFGEGSRLTVL.

The chain links TRBV12-3 or TRBV12-4 to TRBJ2-5; D gene uncertain. V was shortened by 5 bases and J by 6 bases, with 7 bases between the two germline ends. CDR3 length: 11 amino acids. The CDR3 bases are TGTGCCAGCAGTACCCAGCAGACCCAGTACTTC. Protein: CASSTQQTQYF.

Many counts were recorded for this clonotype. The V gene is TRBV9, the J gene TRBJ2-1; perhaps TRBD2 as D (5 bases). The CDR3 covers 15 residues. The V end lost 4 bases, the J end lost 8 bases, and 19 bases lay between the germline ends. The germline CDR1 and CDR2 sequences are SGDLS and YYNGEE. In DNA form, the CDR3 reads TGTGCCAGCAGCTTGGTGGCAGGAGAGGGTTATGAGCAGTTCTTC. This encodes CASSLVAGEGYEQFF.

This clonotype was found many times. The V call is TRBV20-1, the J call TRBJ1-4; no clear D. Trimming cost V 3 bases and J 11 bases, with 16 bases left between them. Germline CDR1 is DFQATT and CDR2 is SNEGSKA (reference sequence). This CDR3 is built from 13 residues. The CDR3 loop is CSASGRQTGKLFF. CDR3 bases: TGCAGTGCTAGCGGGCGGCAGACGGGGAAACTGTTTTTT.

This clonotype was recorded at least ten times. V and J are TRBV7-3 and TRBJ2-3, with TRBD2 matching over 7 bases. This CDR3 spans 15 amino acids. The V gene's germline CDR1 is SGHTA and CDR2 FQGTGA. The ends lost 3 bases at V and 1 base at J; junction bases unmatched: 4. The CDR3 DNA follows: TGTGCCAGCAGCTTCGGGAGCGGGGGCACAGATACGCAGTATTTT. It specifies CASSFGSGGTDTQYF.

There are many counts of this clonotype. In DNA form, the CDR3 reads TGTGCCAGCAGTTTGCGGGGGGCCCCTAGCTCTGGGGCCAACGTCCTGACTTTC. Translating gives CASSLRGAPSSGANVLTF. This chain connects TRBV27 to TRBJ2-6, with 8 nucleotides matching TRBD2. Germline V CDR1 and CDR2: MNHEY, SMNVEV (reference sequence). The CDR3 is 18 amino acids. Trimming cost V 3 bases and J 0 bases; bases outside gene matches: 7.

This clonotype was recorded many times. The rearrangement joins TRBV5-1 to TRBJ2-2, with D unresolved. Germline V gene data show CDR1 as SGHRS and CDR2 as YFSETQ. The CDR3 has 14 residues. Trimming removed 0 bases at V and 5 bases at J, with 8 bases between. In DNA form, the CDR3 reads TGCGCCAGCAGCTTGGAGTCGGGTACCGGGGAGCTGTTTTTT. Protein: CASSLESGTGELFF.

The chain uses TRBV30 and TRBJ2-1; a possible D gene is TRBD1 (5 bases). Trimming removed 0 bases from V and 10 bases from J, with 25 bases in between. CDR3 size: 17 residues. Looked up from germline, CDR1 is GTSNPN and CDR2 is SVGIG (reference sequence). The CDR3, as DNA: TGTGCCTGGAGTGTTCGACAACAGGTCGAGCTATTTAGGGAGCAGTTCTTC. This sequence encodes CAWSVRQQVELFREQFF.

This clonotype was observed many times. The DNA of the CDR3 is TGTGCCAGCAGCCAGGGGGAGAGCGGGAGTTCGGGCATTCAGTACTTC. Amino acid sequence: CASSQGESGSSGIQYF. This chain links TRBV3-1 with TRBJ2-4, with 8 positions matching TRBD2. CDR3 size: 16 residues. After removal of 3 bases from V and 9 bases from J, the junction contained 13 bases not matched to a gene. Germline V gene sequence: CDR1 LGHDT, CDR2 YNNKEL (reference sequence).

This clonotype showed up many times. The chain employs TRBV12-5 and TRBJ2-3, with 12 nucleotides matching TRBD2. V dropped 6 bases and J dropped 7; count of bases not matched to a gene: 11. Germline CDR1 is LGHNT and CDR2 is FRNRAP. The CDR3 loop spans 16 amino acids. CDR3 nucleotide sequence: TGTGCTAGTGGCCAAGTTCTAGCGGGAGGGCCGAATACGCAGTATTTT. Protein: CASGQVLAGGPNTQYF.

There are many counts of this clonotype. This chain links TRBV20-1 with TRBJ2-2, with TRBD2 identical over 8 bases. The CDR3 has 16 amino acids. Germline V gene lookup returns CDR1 DFQATT and CDR2 SNEGSKA (reference sequence). After removal of 0 bases from V and 1 base from J, the junction contained 4 bases not matched to a gene. This CDR3 reads CSARDNLAGNTGELFF. CDR3 DNA: TGCAGTGCTAGAGATAACCTAGCGGGGAACACCGGGGAGCTGTTTTTT.

At least ten counts were recorded for this clonotype. The chain is built from TRBV5-1 and TRBJ2-3, with 9 positions matching TRBD2. CDR3 length: 17 residues. Germline-derived CDR1 and CDR2 are SGHRS and YFSETQ. Trimming removed 2 bases from V and 2 bases from J; junction bases left unmatched: 9. CDR3 coding DNA: TGCGCCAGCAGCTTACCTCTCCTAGCGGGGCCCACAGATACGCAGTATTTT. Its protein product is CASSLPLLAGPTDTQYF.

In this sample, this clonotype turned up many times. The chain combines TRBV7-2 with TRBJ1-2, with D hard to call. This CDR3 spans 15 amino acids. CDR1 is SGHTA and CDR2 is FQGNSA in the germline V gene. The V end was cut by 2 bases, the J end by 7 bases, with 17 bases between. The CDR3 sequence is CASSLRVYGDRGYTF. Written as DNA, the CDR3 is TGTGCCAGCAGCTTAAGGGTGTACGGGGATCGTGGCTACACCTTC.

The table lists this clonotype with many counts. CDR3 region: CSVEGGVNQPQHF. For the CDR3, the DNA is TGCAGCGTTGAAGGGGGAGTGAATCAGCCCCAGCATTTT. J is TRBJ1-5 and V is TRBV29-1; D is unclear. This CDR3 is 13 amino acids long. In germline, CDR1 is SQVTM, CDR2 ANQGSEA. Trimming pared 1 base from V and 4 bases from J, leaving 8 bases between.